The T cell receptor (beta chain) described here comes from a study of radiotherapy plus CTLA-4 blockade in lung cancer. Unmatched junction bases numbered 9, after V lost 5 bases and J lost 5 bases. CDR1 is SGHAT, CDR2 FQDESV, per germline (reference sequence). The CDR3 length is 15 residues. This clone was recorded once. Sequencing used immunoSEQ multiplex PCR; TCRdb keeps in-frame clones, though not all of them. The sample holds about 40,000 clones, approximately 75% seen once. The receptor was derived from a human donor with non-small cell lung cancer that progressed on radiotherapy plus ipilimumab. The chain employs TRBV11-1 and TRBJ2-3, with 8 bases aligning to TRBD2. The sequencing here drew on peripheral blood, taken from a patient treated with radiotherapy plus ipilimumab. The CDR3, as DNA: TGTGCCAGCAGCGAACGGGGGGGTACGGTAGATACGCAGTATTTT. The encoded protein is CASSERGGTVDTQYF.